This record concerns one T cell receptor (beta chain) sequence. The data derive from a study of cytomegalovirus exposure and HLA in healthy donors. V shed 3 bases and J shed 2 bases, with 10 bases lying between them. This CDR3 has 14 amino acids. Germline V gene lookup returns CDR1 SEHNR and CDR2 FQNEAQ (reference sequence). Vbeta (60) and Jbeta (13) primers were used in the PCR. Assay: immunoSEQ multiplex PCR; the TCRdb copy retains only in-frame clones and omits some. The table includes over 150,000 clones, around 68% detected once. The origin of this receptor is a woman aged 35 to 49 in good health and CMV-seropositive. Sample: PBMCs. This chain uses TRBV7-9 with TRBJ1-1; the D is unclear. In DNA, the CDR3 is TGTGCCAGCAGCTTCTTCCGAGTTAACACTGAAGCTTTCTTT. Amino acid sequence: CASSFFRVNTEAFF. The whole variable domain, filled in from reference TRBV7-9 and TRBJ1-1, reads DTGVSQNPRHKITKRGQNVTFRCDPISEHNRLYWYRQTLGQGPEFLTYFQNEAQLEKSRLLSDRFSAERPKGSFSTLEIQRTEQGDSAMYLCASSFFRVNTEAFFGQGTRLTVV.